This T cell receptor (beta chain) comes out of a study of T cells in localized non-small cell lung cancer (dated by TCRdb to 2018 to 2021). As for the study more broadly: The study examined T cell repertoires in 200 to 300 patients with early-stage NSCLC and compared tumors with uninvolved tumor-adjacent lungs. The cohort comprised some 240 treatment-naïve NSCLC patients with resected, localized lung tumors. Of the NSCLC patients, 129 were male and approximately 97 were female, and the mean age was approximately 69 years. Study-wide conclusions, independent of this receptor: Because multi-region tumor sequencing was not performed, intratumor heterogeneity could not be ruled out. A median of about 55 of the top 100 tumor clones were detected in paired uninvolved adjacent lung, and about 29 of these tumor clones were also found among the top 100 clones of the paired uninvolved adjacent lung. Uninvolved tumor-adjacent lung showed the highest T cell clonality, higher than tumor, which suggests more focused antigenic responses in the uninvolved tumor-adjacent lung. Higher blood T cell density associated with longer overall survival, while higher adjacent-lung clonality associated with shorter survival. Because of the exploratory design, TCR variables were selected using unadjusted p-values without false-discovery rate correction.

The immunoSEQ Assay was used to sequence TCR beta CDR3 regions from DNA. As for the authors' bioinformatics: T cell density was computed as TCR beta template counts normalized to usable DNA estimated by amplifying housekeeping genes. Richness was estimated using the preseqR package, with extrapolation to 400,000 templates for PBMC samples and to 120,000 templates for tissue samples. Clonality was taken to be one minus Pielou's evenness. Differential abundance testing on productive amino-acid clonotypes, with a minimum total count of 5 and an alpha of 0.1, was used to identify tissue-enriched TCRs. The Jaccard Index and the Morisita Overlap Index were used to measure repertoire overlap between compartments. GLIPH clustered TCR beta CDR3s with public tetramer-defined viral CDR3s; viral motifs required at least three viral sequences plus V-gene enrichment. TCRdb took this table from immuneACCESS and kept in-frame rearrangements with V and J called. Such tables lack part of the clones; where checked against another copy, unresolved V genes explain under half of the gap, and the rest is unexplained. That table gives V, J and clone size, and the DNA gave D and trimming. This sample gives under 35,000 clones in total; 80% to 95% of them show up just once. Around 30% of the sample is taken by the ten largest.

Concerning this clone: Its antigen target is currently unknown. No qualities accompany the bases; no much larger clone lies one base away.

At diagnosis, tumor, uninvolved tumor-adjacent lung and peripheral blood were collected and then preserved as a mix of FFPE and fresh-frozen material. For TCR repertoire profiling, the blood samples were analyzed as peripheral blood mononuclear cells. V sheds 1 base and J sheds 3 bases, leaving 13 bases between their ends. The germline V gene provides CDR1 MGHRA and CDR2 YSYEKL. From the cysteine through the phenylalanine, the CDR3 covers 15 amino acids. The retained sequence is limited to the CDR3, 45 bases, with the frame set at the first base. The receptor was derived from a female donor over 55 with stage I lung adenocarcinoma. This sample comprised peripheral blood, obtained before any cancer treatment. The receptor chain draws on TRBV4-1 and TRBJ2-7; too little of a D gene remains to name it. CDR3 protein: CASSQAPGPNYEQYF. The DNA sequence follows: TGCGCCAGCAGCCAAGCCCCCGGACCCAACTACGAGCAGTACTTC.